This T cell receptor (beta chain) was found in a study of blood T cell repertoires in COVID-19. Study at large: Researchers got acute and convalescent COVID-19 samples from the United States, Italy and Spain.

The sample holds a few counts of this clone. Categorization into cohorts depended on clinical history that participants reported. Each recovered donor of Cohort 3 presented with two negative PCRs, clearance, or symptom resolution. Here immunoSEQ multiplex PCR was the method, and the copy in TCRdb shows in-frame clones only, minus some. The sample carries 330,000 or so clones, roughly nine tenths recorded once. CDR1 SGHKS and CDR2 YYEKEE come from the germline V gene (reference sequence). Deletions cut 0 bases from V and 8 bases from J, with 11 bases between. The CDR3 consists of 13 residues. This rearrangement joins TRBV5-5 to TRBJ1-2; D not resolved. This clonotype originated in a woman in her twenties or thirties who had recovered from COVID-19. Source material: PBMCs or T cells enriched from blood (not recorded which). CDR3 nucleotides: TGTGCCAGCAGCTTGGAGGCACTGGAGGGCTACACCTTC. As protein: CASSLEALEGYTF. The whole variable domain, remainder taken from reference TRBV5-5 and TRBJ1-2, is DAGVTQSPTHLIKTRGQQVTLRCSPISGHKSVSWYQQVLGQGPQFIFQYYEKEERGRGNFPDRFSARQFPNYSSELNVNALLLGDSALYLCASSLEALEGYTFGSGTRLTVV.